This TCR beta chain was identified in a study of T-cell reconstitution after alpha-beta-depleted transplantation in children. Overall study results and limits: Alpha-beta T cells present about two months after transplant were reported to originate from several hundred expanded graft clones. For some patients, TCRbeta diversity was high at day 60 because of recipient T cells and thymic progenitors that survived. Hyperexpanded clones declined; after one year, newly produced T cells mostly supplied diversity.

The CDR3 is 18 amino acids. J lost 3 bases, V lost 4 bases, and 8 bases had no gene match. Germline V gene data show CDR1 as SGHDT and CDR2 as YYEEEE. This clonotype was counted only a few times. Its target is not known. Unique molecular identifiers were used in preparing the TCRbeta library. TCRdb analysed the PCR reads with MiXCR anew, one entry per CDR3 protein. Of about 830,000 distinct CDR3 sequences detected, around 17% appear once; the ten largest clones hold around 5%. The sample was PBMCs, mostly from graft donor cells, taken 360 days after TCRalphabeta/CD19-depleted stem cell transplant. The chain combines TRBV5-6 with TRBJ2-2; the match to TRBD2 covers 14 bases. This clonotype was obtained from a male patient aged 10 to 17 who had a stem cell transplant for acute lymphoblastic leukemia, so the T cells may come from the graft donor. CDR3 coding DNA: TGTGCCAGCAGCGGCAGGGGACTAGCGGGAGCAGACACCGGGGAGCTGTTTTTT. Protein sequence: CASSGRGLAGADTGELFF.